The sequence of this TCR beta chain was determined in a study of control samples from healthy donors and cancer patients. Trimming stripped 3 bases from V and 0 bases from J, with 11 bases between. The CDR3 is made up of 15 amino acids. In germline, CDR1 is GTSNPN, CDR2 SVGIG (reference sequence). Only in-frame clones appear in the TCRdb table, and some are missing; sequencing was by immunoSEQ multiplex PCR. The sample shows tens of thousands of clones, 89% of them seen only once. Sequenced input: PBMCs. The chain employs TRBV30 and TRBJ1-4; D gene ambiguous. This receptor was identified in a woman in her forties or fifties with colorectal cancer. Written as DNA, the CDR3 is TGTGCCTGGAGCCGGAACAGCGCAACTAATGAAAAACTGTTTTTT. Translated: CAWSRNSATNEKLFF.